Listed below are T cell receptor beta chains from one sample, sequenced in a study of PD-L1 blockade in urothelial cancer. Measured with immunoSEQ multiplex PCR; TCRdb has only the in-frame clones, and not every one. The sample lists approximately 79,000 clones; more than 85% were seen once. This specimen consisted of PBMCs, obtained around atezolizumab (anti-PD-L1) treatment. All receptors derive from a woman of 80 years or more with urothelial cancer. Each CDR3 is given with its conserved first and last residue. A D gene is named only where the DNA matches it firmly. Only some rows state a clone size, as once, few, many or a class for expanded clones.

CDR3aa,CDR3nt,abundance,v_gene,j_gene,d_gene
CASSLAASGTPNTGELFF,TGCGCCAGCAGCTTGGCGGCTAGCGGGACCCCGAACACCGGGGAGCTGTTTTTT,NA,TRBV5-1,TRBJ2-2,TRBD2
CASSLRPFREGYTF,TGTGCCAGCAGTTTACGCCCTTTTAGAGAAGGCTACACCTTC,NA,TRBV28,TRBJ1-2,NA
CASGVRRAGETQYF,TGTGCCAGCGGTGTTAGAAGGGCGGGAGAGACCCAGTACTTC,NA,TRBV7-2,TRBJ2-5,NA
CASSGGVTEAFF,TGTGCCAGCTCTGGGGGCGTTACTGAAGCTTTCTTT,NA,TRBV18,TRBJ1-1,NA
CASSPGGLGTGELFF,TGTGCCAGCAGTCCGGGGGGGTTGGGCACCGGGGAGCTGTTTTTT,NA,TRBV7-8,TRBJ2-2,TRBD2
CASSPDWTSGNNEQFF,TGTGCCAGCAGCCCCGACTGGACTAGCGGGAACAATGAGCAGTTCTTC,NA,TRBV7-9,TRBJ2-1,TRBD2
CASSLFGGGATGELFF,TGTGCCAGCAGCTTATTTGGAGGAGGTGCCACCGGGGAGCTGTTTTTT,NA,TRBV7-3,TRBJ2-2,NA
CASSASRLSNEKLFF,TGTGCCAGCAGTGCGAGCAGGCTGTCTAATGAAAAACTGTTTTTT,NA,TRBV2,TRBJ1-4,NA
CASSPGLPGGETQYF,TGTGCCAGCAGTCCAGGACTCCCGGGCGGGGAGACCCAGTACTTC,NA,TRBV27,TRBJ2-5,NA
CASSARLASGYNEQFF,TGTGCCAGCAGCGCCAGACTAGCGTCGGGGTACAATGAGCAGTTCTTC,NA,TRBV13,TRBJ2-1,TRBD2
CASSPETGTRGNTIYF,TGTGCCAGCTCACCAGAAACGGGTACGAGAGGAAACACCATATATTTT,NA,TRBV18,TRBJ1-3,NA
CASSLGRARYGYTF,TGTGCCAGCAGCTTAGGCAGGGCGAGATATGGCTACACCTTC,NA,TRBV7-6,TRBJ1-2,NA
CASRFGRGNNEQFF,TGCGCCAGCAGGTTCGGGAGGGGCAACAATGAGCAGTTCTTC,NA,TRBV5-1,TRBJ2-1,TRBD2
CASSNRENTEAFF,TGTGCCAGCAGTAACAGGGAGAACACTGAAGCTTTCTTT,few,TRBV7-7,TRBJ1-1,NA
CASSLGGQVYGYTF,TGTGCCAGCAGCTTAGGGGGACAGGTGTACGGCTACACCTTC,NA,TRBV7-2,TRBJ1-2,TRBD1
CSVVTGGDYGYTF,TGCAGCGTTGTCACAGGGGGCGACTATGGCTACACCTTC,NA,TRBV29-1,TRBJ1-2,TRBD1
CAWRGAGNQPQHF,TGTGCCTGGAGGGGGGCAGGTAATCAGCCCCAGCATTTT,few,TRBV30,TRBJ1-5,NA
CAWRGPVSTDTQYF,TGTGCCTGGAGGGGGCCAGTAAGCACAGATACGCAGTATTTT,NA,TRBV30,TRBJ2-3,NA
CASSAGRAPRGTEAFF,TGTGCCAGCAGCGCCGGGAGGGCGCCGAGGGGGACTGAAGCTTTCTTT,NA,TRBV9,TRBJ1-1,NA
CASSPPSDNEQFF,TGTGCCAGCTCACCACCGTCAGACAATGAGCAGTTCTTC,NA,TRBV18,TRBJ2-1,NA
CASSDRPGSGDTQYF,TGTGCCAGCAGCGACCGACCGGGGAGTGGAGATACGCAGTATTTT,NA,TRBV7-2,TRBJ2-3,NA
CASSYFGNTEAFF,TGTGCCAGCAGTTACTTCGGGAACACTGAAGCTTTCTTT,NA,TRBV6-5,TRBJ1-1,NA
CASSLPDRSNQPQHF,TGTGCCAGCAGTTTACCGGACAGGTCAAATCAGCCCCAGCATTTT,once,TRBV28,TRBJ1-5,TRBD1
CASSPWGLAGAKNTGELFF,TGTGCCAGCAGTCCTTGGGGACTAGCGGGAGCCAAGAACACCGGGGAGCTGTTTTTT,NA,TRBV27,TRBJ2-2,TRBD2
CASTAGEGEQFF,TGTGCCAGCACTGCGGGAGAGGGTGAGCAGTTCTTC,NA,TRBV28,TRBJ2-1,TRBD2
CASSPGGTSGRGTQYF,TGTGCCAGCAGCCCCGGCGGCACTAGCGGGAGGGGTACGCAGTATTTT,NA,TRBV7-9,TRBJ2-3,TRBD2
CAITSTSATSYNEQFF,TGTGCCATCACCTCGACTAGCGCGACGTCCTACAATGAGCAGTTCTTC,NA,TRBV10-3,TRBJ2-1,TRBD2
CASTPDSQPQHF,TGTGCCAGCACCCCCGACAGTCAGCCCCAGCATTTT,few,TRBV6-1,TRBJ1-5,NA
CASSPRQQETQYF,TGTGCCAGCTCACCACGACAGCAAGAGACCCAGTACTTC,few,TRBV18,TRBJ2-5,NA
CASSEGTGKYEQYF,TGCGCCAGCAGTGAGGGGACAGGGAAATACGAGCAGTACTTC,NA,TRBV10-2,TRBJ2-7,TRBD1
CASSQEGRGIEGYTF,TGTGCCAGCAGCCAAGAAGGAAGGGGGATTGAAGGCTACACCTTC,NA,TRBV14,TRBJ1-2,NA
CASSLATSGALSEQFF,TGTGCCAGCAGCTTGGCGACTAGCGGGGCCCTCAGTGAGCAGTTCTTC,NA,TRBV5-4,TRBJ2-1,TRBD2
CASSTRPGYSGNTIYF,TGTGCCAGCAGCACCCGGCCAGGGTACTCTGGAAACACCATATATTTT,once,TRBV9,TRBJ1-3,NA
CASSTSTSGSVGELFF,TGTGCCAGCAGCACTAGTACTAGCGGGAGTGTCGGGGAGCTGTTTTTT,NA,TRBV5-6,TRBJ2-2,TRBD2
CASSPRGDTDTQYF,TGTGCCAGTAGTCCCAGGGGCGACACAGATACGCAGTATTTT,NA,TRBV19,TRBJ2-3,NA